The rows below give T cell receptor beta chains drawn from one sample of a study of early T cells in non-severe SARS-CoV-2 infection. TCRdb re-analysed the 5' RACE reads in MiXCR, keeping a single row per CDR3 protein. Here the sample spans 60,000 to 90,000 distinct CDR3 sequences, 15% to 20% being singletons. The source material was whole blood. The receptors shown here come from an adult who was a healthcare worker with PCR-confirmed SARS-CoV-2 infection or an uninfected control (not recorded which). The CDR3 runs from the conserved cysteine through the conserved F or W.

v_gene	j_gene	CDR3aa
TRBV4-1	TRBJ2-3	CASSQDGTSTDTQYF
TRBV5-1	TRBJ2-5	CASSSGGGETQYF
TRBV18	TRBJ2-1	CASSPLGAGVYNEQFF
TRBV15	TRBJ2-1	CATSREGLAGGHQFF
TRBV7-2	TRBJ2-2	CLGLATSNTGELFF
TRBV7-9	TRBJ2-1	CASSLGEPSYNEQFF
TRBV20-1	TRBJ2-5	CSARDGGGSAETQYF
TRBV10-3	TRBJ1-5	CAISEDLDQPQHF
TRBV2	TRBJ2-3	CASSPGTGATDTQYF
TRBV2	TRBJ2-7	CASILAGDEQYF
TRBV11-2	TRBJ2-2	CASSLVQGAIGELFF
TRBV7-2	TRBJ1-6	CASSSRSSYNSPLHF
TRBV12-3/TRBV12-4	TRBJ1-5	CASNSRRASQHF
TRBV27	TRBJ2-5	CASSLRPAGHQETQYF
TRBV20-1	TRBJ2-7	CSAHRPRGTYEQYF
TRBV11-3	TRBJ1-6	CASSLQTDNSPLHF
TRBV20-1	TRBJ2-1	CSARAPSSGRGDNEQFF
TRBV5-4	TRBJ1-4	CASSRISGLNNEKLFF
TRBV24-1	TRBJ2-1	CATSDLLHNEQFF
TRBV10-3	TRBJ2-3	CAISESASSLSSTDTQYF
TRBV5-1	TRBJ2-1	CASSLGPGRGGRNEQFF
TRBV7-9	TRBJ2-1	CASSITGNEQFF
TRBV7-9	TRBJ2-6	CASVPGTASSGANVLTF
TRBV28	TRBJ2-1	CASSLLTGGLNNEQFF
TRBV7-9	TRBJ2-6	CASTETGANVLTF
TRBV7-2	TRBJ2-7	CASSYRGTSFYEQYF
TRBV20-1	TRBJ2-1	CSATQRGRGYEQFF
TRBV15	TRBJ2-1	CATSRDQGYNEQFF
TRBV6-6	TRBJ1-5	CASSYGARQGTQSQPQHF
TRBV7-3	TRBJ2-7	CASSIQGGGEQYF
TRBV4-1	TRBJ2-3	CASSLSSQGRTDTQYF